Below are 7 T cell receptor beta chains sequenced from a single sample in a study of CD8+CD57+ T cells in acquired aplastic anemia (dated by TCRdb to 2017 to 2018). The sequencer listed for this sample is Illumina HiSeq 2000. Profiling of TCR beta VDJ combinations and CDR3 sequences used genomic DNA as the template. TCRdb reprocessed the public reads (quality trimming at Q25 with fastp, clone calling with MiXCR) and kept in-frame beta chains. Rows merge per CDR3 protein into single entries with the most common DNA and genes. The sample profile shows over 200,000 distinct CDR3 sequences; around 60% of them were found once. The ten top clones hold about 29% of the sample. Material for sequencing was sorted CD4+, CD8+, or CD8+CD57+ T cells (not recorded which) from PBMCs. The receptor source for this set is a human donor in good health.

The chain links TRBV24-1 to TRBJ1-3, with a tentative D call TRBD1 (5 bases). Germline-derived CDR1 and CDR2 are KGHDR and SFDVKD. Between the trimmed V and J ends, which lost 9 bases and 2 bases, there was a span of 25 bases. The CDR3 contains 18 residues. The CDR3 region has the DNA TGTGCCACCCGGGAGGAGGACATAGGATCCCTTCCTGGAAACACCATATATTTT. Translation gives CATREEDIGSLPGNTIYF.

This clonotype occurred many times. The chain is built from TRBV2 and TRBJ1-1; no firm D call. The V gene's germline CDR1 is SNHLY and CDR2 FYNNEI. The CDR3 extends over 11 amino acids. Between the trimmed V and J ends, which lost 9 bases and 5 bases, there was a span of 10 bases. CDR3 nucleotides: TGTGCCAGTCAGATAGATACTGAAGCTTTCTTT. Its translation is CASQIDTEAFF. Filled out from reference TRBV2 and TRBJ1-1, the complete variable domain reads EPEVTQTPSHQVTQMGQEVILRCVPISNHLYFYWYRQILGQKVEFLVSFYNNEISEKSEIFDDQFSVERPDGSNFTLKIRSTKLEDSAMYFCASQIDTEAFFGQGTRLTVV.

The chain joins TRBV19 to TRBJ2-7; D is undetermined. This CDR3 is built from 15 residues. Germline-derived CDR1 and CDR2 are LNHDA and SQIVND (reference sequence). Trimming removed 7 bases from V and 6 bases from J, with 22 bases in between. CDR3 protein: CASTSGTTATTEQYF. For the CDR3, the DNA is TGTGCCAGTACCTCCGGAACTACGGCAACTACCGAGCAGTACTTC.

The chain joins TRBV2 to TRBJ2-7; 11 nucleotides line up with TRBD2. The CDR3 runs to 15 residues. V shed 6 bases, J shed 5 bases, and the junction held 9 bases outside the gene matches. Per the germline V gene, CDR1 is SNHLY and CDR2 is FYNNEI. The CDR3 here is CASRATSGSADEQYF. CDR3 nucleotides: TGTGCCAGCAGGGCAACTAGCGGGAGTGCCGACGAGCAGTACTTC.

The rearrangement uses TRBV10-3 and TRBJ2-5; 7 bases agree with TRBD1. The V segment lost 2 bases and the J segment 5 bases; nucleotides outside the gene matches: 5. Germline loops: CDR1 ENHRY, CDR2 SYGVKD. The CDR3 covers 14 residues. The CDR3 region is CAISEATGMETQYF. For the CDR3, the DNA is TGTGCCATCAGTGAGGCGACAGGGATGGAGACCCAGTACTTC.

The CDR3: CASSERQPGLVRSYEQYF. CDR3 nucleotide sequence: TGTGCCAGCAGCGAAAGGCAACCGGGACTAGTAAGGTCCTACGAGCAGTACTTC. The chain employs TRBV7-2 and TRBJ2-7; TRBD2 agrees at 8 bases. The V and J ends lost 5 bases and 1 base, in that order; junction bases with no gene match: 16. The length of the CDR3 is 18 residues. CDR1 and CDR2 from the germline V gene are SGHTA and FQGNSA.

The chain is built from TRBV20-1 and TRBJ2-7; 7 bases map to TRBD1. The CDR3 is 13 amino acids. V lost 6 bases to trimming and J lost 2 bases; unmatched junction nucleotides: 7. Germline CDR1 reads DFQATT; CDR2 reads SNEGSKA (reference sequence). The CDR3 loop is CSAIGQDTYEQYF. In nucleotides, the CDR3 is TGCAGTGCGATCGGACAGGACACCTACGAGCAGTACTTC.